This TCR beta chain comes out of a study of control samples from healthy donors and cancer patients. Sequencing was performed with immunoSEQ multiplex PCR; in TCRdb, only in-frame clones are kept and a portion is missing. The sample includes 100,000 to 130,000 clones, approximately 84% of them seen just once. This CDR3 region has 14 residues. Germline loops: CDR1 MGHDK, CDR2 SYGVNS. V lost 4 bases and J 0 bases, leaving 10 bases between the germline ends. This clone was counted once. The receptor was isolated from a man younger than 35 in good health. The V gene is TRBV25-1, the J gene TRBJ2-7; D is ambiguous. What was sequenced was blood. The CDR3 sequence is CASSGDRSSYEQYF. The DNA of the CDR3 is TGTGCCAGCAGTGGAGATAGGAGCTCCTACGAGCAGTACTTC.